This entry lists 29 T cell receptor beta chains sequenced from one sample in a study of T-cell memory formation after mild COVID-19. TCRdb ran MiXCR on the 5' RACE reads and lists one entry per CDR3 protein. The sample includes over 150,000 distinct CDR3 sequences, approximately 12% seen only once; the top ten take 3.3%. The sequenced material came from PBMCs or a T cell subset sorted from them (not recorded which). These receptor sequences come from a man aged 18 to 29 who had mild COVID-19 (a few samples of this study predate the infection). Cell type and time point are not known.

This clonotype was recorded a few times. In DNA form, the CDR3 reads TGTGCCAGCAGCTTAGACGGTCATCAGCCCCAGCATTTT. Protein sequence: CASSLDGHQPQHF. The chain employs TRBV7-9 and TRBJ1-5; unclear D gene. The CDR3 extends over 13 amino acids. The ends were cut back, 1 base at V and 5 bases at J, with 6 bases in the middle. Germline values: CDR1 SEHNR, CDR2 FQNEAQ (reference sequence). Combining the CDR3 with reference TRBV7-9 and TRBJ1-5 gives the whole variable domain DTGVSQNPRHKITKRGQNVTFRCDPISEHNRLYWYRQTLGQGPEFLTYFQNEAQLEKSRLLSDRFSAERPKGSFSTLEIQRTEQGDSAMYLCASSLDGHQPQHFGDGTRLSIL.

This clonotype was seen more than once but under ten times. The chain combines TRBV29-1 with TRBJ2-3; TRBD1 agrees at 9 bases. J lost 9 bases, V lost 3 bases, and 7 bases had no gene match. Germline V CDR1 and CDR2: SQVTM, ANQGSEA. This CDR3 is built from 13 residues. CDR3 amino acids: CSVEGQGLVTQYF. In nucleotides, the CDR3 is TGCAGCGTTGAGGGACAGGGTCTTGTAACGCAGTATTTT.

The chain uses TRBV10-3 and TRBJ1-4; 11 nucleotides align to TRBD1. The CDR3 is 18 residues long. V was pared by 5 bases and J by 2 bases, with 10 bases of the junction left unmatched. Germline V CDR1 and CDR2: ENHRY, SYGVKD. CDR3 in amino acids: CAISLTGTGGTTNEKLFF. CDR3 DNA: TGTGCCATCAGTCTCACCGGGACAGGGGGGACGACTAATGAAAAACTGTTTTTT.

This clonotype was counted a few times. CDR3 bases: TGTGCCAGCAGCTTGGCTAAGCGGTGGGGGGGGACGCAGTATTTT. It translates to CASSLAKRWGGTQYF. J is TRBJ2-3 and V is TRBV5-8, with TRBD2 matching 7 bases. V trimming: 0 bases; J trimming: 9 bases; junction bases outside the gene matches: 10. The CDR3 consists of 15 residues. CDR1 is SGHTS and CDR2 is YDEGEE in the germline V gene.

This clonotype occurred many times. J is TRBJ2-2 and V is TRBV2; TRBD2 might be the D (6 bases). The V end lost 3 bases, the J end lost 5 bases, and 7 bases lay between the germline ends. CDR3 length: 13 amino acids. Per the germline V gene, CDR1 is SNHLY and CDR2 is FYNNEI. CDR3: CASSDRGTGELFF. The CDR3 DNA is TGTGCCAGCAGTGATCGGGGGACCGGGGAGCTGTTTTTT.

This clonotype was observed a few times. The rearrangement links TRBV4-2 to TRBJ2-3; 7 bases line up with TRBD2. Germline V gene data show CDR1 as LGHNA and CDR2 as YNFKEQ. This CDR3 comprises 15 residues. V lost 1 base and J lost 1; bases outside the gene matches: 2. DNA of the CDR3: TGTGCCAGCAGCCAAGTAACTAGCGGCACAGATACGCAGTATTTT. It specifies CASSQVTSGTDTQYF.

This clonotype has more than one count but fewer than ten. The rearrangement uses TRBV12-3 or TRBV12-4 and TRBJ1-2; 9 bases map to TRBD1. The V segment lost 3 bases and the J segment 6 bases; nucleotides outside the gene matches: 11. CDR3 length: 16 amino acids. In DNA form, the CDR3 reads TGTGCCAGCAGTTTTTTTGGACAGGGGTTTTTCGATGGCTACACCTTC. The encoded protein is CASSFFGQGFFDGYTF.

The chain has TRBV18 and TRBJ1-1, with 7 bases aligning to TRBD1. The CDR3 spans 14 residues. Looked up from germline, CDR1 is KGHSH and CDR2 is LQKENI. V lost 3 bases to trimming and J lost 3 bases; unmatched junction nucleotides: 4. The CDR3 DNA follows: TGTGCCAGCTCACCGGGAACAGGGGACACTGAAGCTTTCTTT. Translated: CASSPGTGDTEAFF. Looking up the rest from reference TRBV18 and TRBJ1-1 gives the full variable domain: NAGVMQNPRHLVRRRGQEARLRCSPMKGHSHVYWYRQLPEEGLKFMVYLQKENIIDESGMPKERFSAEFPKEGPSILRIQQVVRGDSAAYFCASSPGTGDTEAFFGQGTRLTVV.

CDR3 protein: CASSLQGRGEQFF. The CDR3 nucleotides are TGTGCCAGCAGCTTACAGGGTCGGGGTGAGCAGTTCTTC. J is TRBJ2-1 and V is TRBV7-2, with D perhaps TRBD1 or TRBD2 (5 bases each). The CDR3 has 13 residues. CDR1 is SGHTA and CDR2 is FQGNSA in the germline V gene. V lost 2 bases to trimming and J lost 9 bases, with 11 bases between them.

As concerns this clonotype: The junction departs from the called germline gene at one end, perhaps through a read error. The genes are TRBV20-1 and TRBJ1-5, with 7 bases lining up with TRBD1. Germline values: CDR1 DFQATT, CDR2 SNEGSKA (reference sequence). The CDR3 covers 14 residues. Written as DNA, the CDR3 is TGCAGTGCTGGAGAACAGGGGTTTGGTCAGCCCCAGCATTTT. It specifies CSAGEQGFGQPQHF.

The chain uses TRBV7-9 and TRBJ1-4; D is unresolved. The germline CDR1 and CDR2 sequences are SEHNR and FQNEAQ (reference sequence). V lost 6 bases and J 7 bases, leaving 9 bases between the germline ends. The CDR3 totals 12 residues. CDR3 in amino acids: CASSERVEKLFF. The DNA for the CDR3 is TGTGCCAGCAGTGAGAGGGTTGAAAAACTGTTTTTT. The full variable domain, with the rest looked up from reference TRBV7-9 and TRBJ1-4, is DTGVSQNPRHKITKRGQNVTFRCDPISEHNRLYWYRQTLGQGPEFLTYFQNEAQLEKSRLLSDRFSAERPKGSFSTLEIQRTEQGDSAMYLCASSERVEKLFFGSGTQLSVL.

This clonotype was seen a few times. V and J are TRBV20-1 and TRBJ2-2; 10 bases fit TRBD1. Trimming cost V 0 bases and J 1 base; bases outside gene matches: 2. CDR1 and CDR2 from the germline V gene are DFQATT and SNEGSKA (reference sequence). The CDR3 covers 16 residues. The CDR3 sequence is CSAREGTGVNTGELFF. The CDR3 bases are TGCAGTGCTAGAGAGGGGACAGGGGTGAACACCGGGGAGCTGTTTTTT.

The rearrangement joins TRBV7-9 to TRBJ2-1; TRBD2 matches at 9 bases. The CDR3 spans 15 residues. CDR1 and CDR2 (germline): SEHNR, FQNEAQ (reference sequence). With 5 bases clipped from V and 10 bases from J, the junction kept 12 bases outside the gene matches. The CDR3 is CASSVSGGRTREQFF. The DNA of the CDR3 is TGTGCCAGCAGCGTTAGCGGGGGTCGAACGCGGGAGCAGTTCTTC.

V gene TRBV6-5 combines with J gene TRBJ1-1; D is undetermined. CDR3 length: 13 residues. Germline lookup yields CDR1 MNHEY and CDR2 SVGAGI. The V end lost 5 bases, the J end lost 7 bases, and 14 bases lay between the germline ends. The CDR3 here is CASSPDLSDEAFF. In nucleotides, the CDR3 is TGTGCCAGCAGTCCGGACCTCTCGGATGAAGCTTTCTTT.

This chain uses TRBV18 with TRBJ2-6; D ambiguous. Germline V gene data show CDR1 as KGHSH and CDR2 as LQKENI. Trimming pared 8 bases from V and 1 base from J, leaving 21 bases between. The CDR3 covers 18 residues. CDR3 region: CASRPADFRRSGANVLTF. CDR3 bases: TGTGCCAGCCGCCCGGCAGACTTTCGACGATCTGGGGCCAACGTCCTGACTTTC.

This clonotype occurred many times. V usage is TRBV25-1 and J usage is TRBJ1-2; 8 bases align to TRBD1. With 2 bases clipped from V and 7 bases from J, the junction kept 21 bases outside the gene matches. The CDR3 covers 19 residues. Germline assignment: CDR1 MGHDK and CDR2 SYGVNS. The CDR3 DNA reads as TGTGCCAGCAGTGAAAATTCCCCCATCCCCCCCAGGGGGCTGAGTGGCTACACCTTC. This codes for CASSENSPIPPRGLSGYTF.

In this sample, this clonotype turned up a few times. The V gene is TRBV3-1, the J gene TRBJ1-1, with a weak D call TRBD1 (5 bases). The germline V and J ends were trimmed by 0 bases and 4 bases, with 12 bases remaining between them. This CDR3 is built from 15 residues. Germline CDR1 and CDR2: LGHDT and YNNKEL (reference sequence). In DNA form, the CDR3 reads TGTGCCAGCAGCCAAGACGGGGGTCGTAGCACTGAAGCTTTCTTT. As protein: CASSQDGGRSTEAFF.

The chain joins TRBV7-9 to TRBJ1-2; 7 bases agree with TRBD1. CDR1 and CDR2 (germline): SEHNR, FQNEAQ (reference sequence). The CDR3 loop spans 16 amino acids. J was trimmed by 5 bases and V by 5 bases; bases with no gene match: 14. The CDR3 DNA is TGTGCCAGCAGCCAGGGGGAGGGCGGGCCAATTTATGGCTACACCTTC. Translated, it gives CASSQGEGGPIYGYTF.

This chain links TRBV6-6 with TRBJ1-1; D call uncertain. The CDR3 totals 13 residues. CDR1 and CDR2 from the germline V gene are MNHNY and SVGAGI (reference sequence). The ends were cut back, 5 bases at V and 5 bases at J, with 12 bases in the middle. The CDR3 sequence: CASSGEAWTEAFF. CDR3 nucleotides: TGTGCCAGCAGTGGCGAGGCATGGACTGAAGCTTTCTTT.

The chain joins TRBV18 to TRBJ2-5; 9 bases match TRBD1. Losses at the gene ends were 4 bases for V and 0 bases for J; bases not matched to a gene: 9. Germline V lookup: CDR1 KGHSH, CDR2 LQKENI. This CDR3 is 17 amino acids long. The chain's CDR3 is CASSRRGQGRYQETQYF. CDR3 coding DNA: TGTGCCAGCTCACGACGGGGACAGGGACGGTACCAAGAGACCCAGTACTTC.

The rearrangement joins TRBV20-1 to TRBJ2-2, with a weak D call TRBD2 (5 bases). The germline CDR1 and CDR2 sequences are DFQATT and SNEGSKA (reference sequence). The CDR3 extends over 14 amino acids. The V end was cut by 3 bases, the J end by 1 base, with 9 bases between. CDR3 DNA: TGCAGTGCTAGTAGGGAGCAGAACACCGGGGAGCTGTTTTTT. Protein product: CSASREQNTGELFF.

The V and J genes are TRBV7-3 and TRBJ1-1; D perhaps matches TRBD1 (6 bases). Trimming removed 8 bases from V and 1 base from J, with 14 bases in between. The CDR3 contains 14 residues. Germline lookup yields CDR1 SGHTA and CDR2 FQGTGA. DNA for the CDR3: TGTGCCAGCGCCGAGGGGGGGTCGAACACTGAAGCTTTCTTT. Translating gives CASAEGGSNTEAFF.

This clonotype turned up a few times. The chain combines TRBV7-9 with TRBJ1-4; D call uncertain. V was cut by 0 bases and J by 8 bases, with 13 bases left in between. This CDR3 has 15 amino acids. The germline V gene has CDR1 SEHNR and CDR2 FQNEAQ (reference sequence). CDR3 sequence: CASSLAGRSGEKLFF. The CDR3 DNA follows: TGTGCCAGCAGCTTAGCCGGACGGTCGGGAGAAAAACTGTTTTTT.

The table lists this clonotype with a few counts. This rearrangement joins TRBV20-1 to TRBJ2-3; possibly TRBD2 for D (6 bases). The ends were cut back, 6 bases at V and 1 base at J, with 8 bases in the middle. This CDR3 spans 12 amino acids. CDR1 and CDR2 (germline): DFQATT, SNEGSKA (reference sequence). The CDR3 DNA reads as TGCAGTGCCCAGCGGGGCACAGATACGCAGTATTTT. Translated: CSAQRGTDTQYF.

This clonotype was counted between two and nine times. CDR3 sequence reads: CASTWGDRGLGQPQHF. The CDR3 nucleotides read TGTGCCAGCACCTGGGGGGACAGGGGGCTGGGACAGCCCCAGCATTTT. This sequence joins TRBV2 and TRBJ1-5, with 12 bases fitting TRBD1. The CDR3 is 16 residues long. With V trimmed by 7 bases and J by 7 bases, 11 bases remained unmatched. CDR1 and CDR2 from the germline V gene are SNHLY and FYNNEI.

This clonotype has more than one count but fewer than ten. V is TRBV12-3 or TRBV12-4 and J is TRBJ2-7; 9 bases are shared with TRBD1. The CDR3 has 14 amino acids. The trim removed 5 bases at V and 5 bases at J, leaving 7 bases unmatched. The CDR3 DNA reads as TGTGCCAGCAGTCTTACAGGGGGCCGGAACGAGCAGTACGTC. Its protein is CASSLTGGRNEQYV.

The chain combines TRBV5-1 with TRBJ2-3, with 12 bases that match TRBD2. Germline trimming cut 3 bases from V and 8 bases from J; bases unmatched to any gene: 10. CDR1 and CDR2 (germline): SGHRS, YFSETQ. There are 16 residues in the CDR3. The CDR3 reads CASSSSPSGGAGTQYF. CDR3 DNA: TGCGCCAGCAGCTCAAGCCCTAGCGGGGGGGCAGGTACGCAGTATTTT.

In its sample, this clonotype was seen once. The V call is TRBV7-2, the J call TRBJ2-1; D possibly corresponds to TRBD2 (6 bases). The CDR3 covers 16 residues. Per the germline V gene, CDR1 is SGHTA and CDR2 is FQGNSA. V was trimmed by 0 bases and J by 10 bases, leaving 19 bases between them. CDR3 protein: CASSLAGTPSVGEQFF. The CDR3 nucleotides read TGTGCCAGCAGCTTAGCGGGGACTCCCTCGGTAGGGGAGCAGTTCTTC.

This clonotype was seen more than once but under ten times. The rearrangement joins TRBV5-1 to TRBJ2-3, with 12 positions matching TRBD1. V lost 4 bases to trimming and J lost 4 bases; unmatched junction nucleotides: 7. The CDR3 loop spans 16 amino acids. Per germline, CDR1 SGHRS and CDR2 YFSETQ. The chain's CDR3 is CASSPAGTGGPDTQYF. Written as DNA, the CDR3 is TGCGCCAGCAGCCCAGCAGGGACAGGGGGCCCAGATACGCAGTATTTT.